The T cell receptor beta chain under discussion was sequenced for a study of chemoradiotherapy in HPV16-positive cancers. Study results and caveats: During treatment, candidate HPV-specific clones and E7-related motifs expanded in tumor.

Germline values: CDR1 SGHTA, CDR2 FQGNSA. Trimming took 3 bases from V and 1 from J, leaving 10 bases between them. This CDR3 has 15 amino acids. As concerns this clone: Its matching antigen is unknown.

The table came from immunoSEQ multiplex PCR; TCRdb's copy has only in-frame clones and leaves some out. Altogether 25,000 to 30,000 clones are present, around nine tenths being singletons, with the ten largest covering 22%. The chain is built from TRBV7-2 and TRBJ1-5; D may be TRBD1 (6 bases). The sequencing here drew on blood, taken from a patient who underwent chemoradiotherapy. The TCR originated in a human donor with HPV-associated anogenital cancer. Here the CDR3 DNA reads TGTGCCAGCAGCTTCGGACAGACGAGCAATCAGCCCCAGCATTTT. It yields the protein CASSFGQTSNQPQHF. Using reference TRBV7-2 and TRBJ1-5 for the parts outside the CDR3, the full variable domain is GAGVSQSPSNKVTEKGKDVELRCDPISGHTALYWYRQSLGQGLEFLIYFQGNSAPDKSGLPSDRFSAERTGGSVSTLTIQRTQQEDSAVYLCASSFGQTSNQPQHFGDGTRLSIL.